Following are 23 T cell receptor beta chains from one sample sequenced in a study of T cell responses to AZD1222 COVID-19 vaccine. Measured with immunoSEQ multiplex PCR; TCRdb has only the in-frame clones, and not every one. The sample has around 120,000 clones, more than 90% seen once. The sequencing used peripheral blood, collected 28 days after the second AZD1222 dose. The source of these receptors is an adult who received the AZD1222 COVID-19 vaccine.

In DNA, the CDR3 is TGTGCCAGCAGATCAGGGGCATCAGCGTCCGGGGAGCTGTTTTTT. Amino acid sequence: CASRSGASASGELFF. This chain links TRBV7-8 with TRBJ2-2; tentatively, D is TRBD1 (6 bases). Germline assignment: CDR1 SGHVS and CDR2 FQNEAQ. The CDR3 has 15 amino acids. V was shortened by 6 bases and J by 6 bases, with 17 bases between the two germline ends. Full variable domain (remainder filled in from reference TRBV7-8 and TRBJ2-2): GAGVSQSPRYKVAKRGQDVALRCDPISGHVSLFWYQQALGQGPEFLTYFQNEAQLDKSGLPSDRFFAERPEGSVSTLKIQRTQQEDSAVYLCASRSGASASGELFFGEGSRLTVL.

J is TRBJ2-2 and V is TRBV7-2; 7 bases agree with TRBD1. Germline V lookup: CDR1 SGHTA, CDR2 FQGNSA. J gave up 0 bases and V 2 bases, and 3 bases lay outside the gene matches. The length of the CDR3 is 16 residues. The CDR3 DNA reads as TGTGCCAGCAGCTTAAGGGGGCAAACGAACACCGGGGAGCTGTTTTTT. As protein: CASSLRGQTNTGELFF.

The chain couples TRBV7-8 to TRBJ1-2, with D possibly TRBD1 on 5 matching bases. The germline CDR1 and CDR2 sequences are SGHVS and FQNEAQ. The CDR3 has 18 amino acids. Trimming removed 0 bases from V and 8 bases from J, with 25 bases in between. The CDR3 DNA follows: TGTGCCAGCAGCTTAGCAGCTCGGGGAGGGACCCGCCACTCCGGCTACACCTTC. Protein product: CASSLAARGGTRHSGYTF.

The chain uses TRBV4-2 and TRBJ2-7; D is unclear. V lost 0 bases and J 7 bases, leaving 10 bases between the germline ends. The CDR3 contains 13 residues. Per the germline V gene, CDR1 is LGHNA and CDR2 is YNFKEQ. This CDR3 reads CASSQDNGWEQYF. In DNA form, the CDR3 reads TGTGCCAGCAGCCAAGATAATGGTTGGGAGCAGTACTTC.

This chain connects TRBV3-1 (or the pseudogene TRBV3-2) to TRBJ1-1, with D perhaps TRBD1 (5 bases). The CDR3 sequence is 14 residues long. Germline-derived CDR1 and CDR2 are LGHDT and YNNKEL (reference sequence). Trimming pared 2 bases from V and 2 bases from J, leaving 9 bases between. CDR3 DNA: TGTGCCAGCAGCCAAAAGGGGAGTAACACTGAAGCTTTCTTT. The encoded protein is CASSQKGSNTEAFF.

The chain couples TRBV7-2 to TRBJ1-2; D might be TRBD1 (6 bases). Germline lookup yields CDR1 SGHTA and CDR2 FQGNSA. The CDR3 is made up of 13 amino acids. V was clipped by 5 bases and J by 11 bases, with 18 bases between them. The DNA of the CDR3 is TGTGCCAGCAGCCTCATGGAGAGGGGGACTTACACCTTC. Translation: CASSLMERGTYTF.

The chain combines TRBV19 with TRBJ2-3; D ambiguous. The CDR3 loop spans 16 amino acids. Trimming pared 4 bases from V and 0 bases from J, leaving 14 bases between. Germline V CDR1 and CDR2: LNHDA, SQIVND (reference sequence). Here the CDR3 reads CASSTSVDGSTDTQYF. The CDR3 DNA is TGTGCCAGTAGTACCTCAGTTGACGGGAGCACAGATACGCAGTATTTT.

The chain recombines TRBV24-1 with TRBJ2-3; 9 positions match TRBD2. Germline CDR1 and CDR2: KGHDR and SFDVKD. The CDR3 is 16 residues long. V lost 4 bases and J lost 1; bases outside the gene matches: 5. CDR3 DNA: TGTGCCACCAGTGAAGGGTTAGCGGGGGGCACAGATACGCAGTATTTT. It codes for CATSEGLAGGTDTQYF.

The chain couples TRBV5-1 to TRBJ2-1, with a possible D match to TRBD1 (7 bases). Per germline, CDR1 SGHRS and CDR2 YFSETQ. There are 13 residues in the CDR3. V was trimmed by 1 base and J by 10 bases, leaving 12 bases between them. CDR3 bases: TGCGCCAGCAGCTTGCAGGGGGGCCGGGAGCAGTTCTTC. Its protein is CASSLQGGREQFF.

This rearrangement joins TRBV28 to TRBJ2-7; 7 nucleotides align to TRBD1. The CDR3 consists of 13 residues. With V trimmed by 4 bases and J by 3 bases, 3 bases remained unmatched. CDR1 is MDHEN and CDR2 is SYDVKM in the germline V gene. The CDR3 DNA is TGTGCCAGCAGTTCGGGACAGAACTACGAGCAGTACTTC. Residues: CASSSGQNYEQYF.

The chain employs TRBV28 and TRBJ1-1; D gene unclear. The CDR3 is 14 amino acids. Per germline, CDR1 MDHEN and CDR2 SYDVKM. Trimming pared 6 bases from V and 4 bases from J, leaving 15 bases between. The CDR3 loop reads CASSSPGFGTEAFF. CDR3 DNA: TGTGCCAGCAGCTCCCCGGGGTTCGGCACTGAAGCTTTCTTT.

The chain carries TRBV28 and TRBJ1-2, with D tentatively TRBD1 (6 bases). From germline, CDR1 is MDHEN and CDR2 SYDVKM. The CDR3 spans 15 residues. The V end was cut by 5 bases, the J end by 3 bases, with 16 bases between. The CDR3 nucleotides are TGTGCCAGCAGTCCTGCGGGGGCGCAGGACTATGGCTACACCTTC. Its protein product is CASSPAGAQDYGYTF.

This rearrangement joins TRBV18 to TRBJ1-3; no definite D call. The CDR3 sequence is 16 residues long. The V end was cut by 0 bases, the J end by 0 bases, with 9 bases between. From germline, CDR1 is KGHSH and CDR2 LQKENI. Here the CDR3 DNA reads TGTGCCAGCTCACCACCGGAGGGAAGCTCTGGAAACACCATATATTTT. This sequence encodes CASSPPEGSSGNTIYF.

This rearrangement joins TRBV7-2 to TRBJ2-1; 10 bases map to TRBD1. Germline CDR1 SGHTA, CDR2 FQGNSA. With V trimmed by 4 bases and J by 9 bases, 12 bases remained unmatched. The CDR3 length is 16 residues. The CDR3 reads CASSYLGTGAGGEQFF. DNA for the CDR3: TGTGCCAGCAGCTACCTCGGGACAGGGGCCGGGGGTGAGCAGTTCTTC.

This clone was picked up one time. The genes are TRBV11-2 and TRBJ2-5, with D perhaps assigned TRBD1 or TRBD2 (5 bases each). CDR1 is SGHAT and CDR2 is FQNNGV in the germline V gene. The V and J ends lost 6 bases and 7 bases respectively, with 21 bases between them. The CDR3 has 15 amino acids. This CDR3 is CASSLSGRSIGTQYF. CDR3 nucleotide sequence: TGTGCCAGCAGTCTATCGGGGCGGTCTATCGGGACCCAGTACTTC.

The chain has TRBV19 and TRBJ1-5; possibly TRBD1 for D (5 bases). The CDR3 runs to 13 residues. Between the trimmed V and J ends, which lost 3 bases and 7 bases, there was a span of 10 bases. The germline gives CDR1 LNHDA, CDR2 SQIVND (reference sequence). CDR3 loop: CASSMRGDQPQHF. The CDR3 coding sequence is TGTGCCAGTAGTATGAGGGGAGACCAGCCCCAGCATTTT.

CDR3 nucleotide sequence: TGTGCCACAGGGGACCCTAACACCGGGGAGCTGTTTTTT. This codes for CATGDPNTGELFF. This sequence joins TRBV24-1 and TRBJ2-2, with D perhaps being TRBD1 or TRBD2 (5 bases each). The CDR3 totals 13 residues. Trimming cost V 10 bases and J 2 bases, with 10 bases left between them. The germline CDR1 and CDR2 sequences are KGHDR and SFDVKD.

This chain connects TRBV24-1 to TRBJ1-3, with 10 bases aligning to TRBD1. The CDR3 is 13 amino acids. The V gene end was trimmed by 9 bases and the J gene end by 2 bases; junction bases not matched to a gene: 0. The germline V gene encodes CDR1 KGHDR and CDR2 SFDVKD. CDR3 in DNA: TGTGCCACCGGGACAGGGGCTGGAAACACCATATATTTT. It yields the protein CATGTGAGNTIYF.

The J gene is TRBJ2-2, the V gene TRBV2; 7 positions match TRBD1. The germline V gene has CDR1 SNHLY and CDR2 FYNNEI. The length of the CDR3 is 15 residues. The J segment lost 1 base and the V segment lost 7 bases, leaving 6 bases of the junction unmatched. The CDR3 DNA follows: TGTGCCAGCATCCAGGACAGGCTGAACACCGGGGAGCTGTTTTTT. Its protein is CASIQDRLNTGELFF.

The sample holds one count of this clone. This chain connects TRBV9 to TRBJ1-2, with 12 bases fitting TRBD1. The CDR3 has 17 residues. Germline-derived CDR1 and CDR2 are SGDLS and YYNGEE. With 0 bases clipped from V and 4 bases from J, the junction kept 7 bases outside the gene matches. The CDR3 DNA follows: TGTGCCAGCAGCGTAGGGGGACAGGGGGCGGGAGGCTATGGCTACACCTTC. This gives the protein CASSVGGQGAGGYGYTF. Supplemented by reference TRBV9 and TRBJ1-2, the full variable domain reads DSGVTQTPKHLITATGQRVTLRCSPRSGDLSVYWYQQSLDQGLQFLIQYYNGEERAKGNILERFSAQQFPDLHSELNLSSLELGDSALYFCASSVGGQGAGGYGYTFGSGTRLTVV.

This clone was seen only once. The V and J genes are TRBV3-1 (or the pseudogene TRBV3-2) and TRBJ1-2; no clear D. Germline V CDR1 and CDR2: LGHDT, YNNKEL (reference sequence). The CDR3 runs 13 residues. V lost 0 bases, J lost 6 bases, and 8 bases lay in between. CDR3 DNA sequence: TGTGCCAGCAGCCAAGATGCGGGTGATGGCTACACCTTC. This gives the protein CASSQDAGDGYTF.

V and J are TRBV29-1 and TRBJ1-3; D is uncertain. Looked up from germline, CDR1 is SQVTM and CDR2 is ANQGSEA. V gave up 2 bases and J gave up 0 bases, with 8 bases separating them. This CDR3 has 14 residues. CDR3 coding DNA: TGCAGCGTTGAATCTCGTAACTCTGGAAACACCATATATTTT. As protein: CSVESRNSGNTIYF. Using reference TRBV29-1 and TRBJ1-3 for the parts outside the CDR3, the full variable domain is SAVISQKPSRDICQRGTSLTIQCQVDSQVTMMFWYRQQPGQSLTLIATANQGSEATYESGFVIDKFPISRPNLTFSTLTVSNMSPEDSSIYLCSVESRNSGNTIYFGEGSWLTVV.

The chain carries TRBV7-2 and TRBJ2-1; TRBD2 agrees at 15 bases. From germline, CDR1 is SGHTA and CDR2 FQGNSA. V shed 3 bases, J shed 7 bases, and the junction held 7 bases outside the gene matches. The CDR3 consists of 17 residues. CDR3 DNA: TGTGCCAGCAGCTTGGGACTAGCGGGAGGATCGGGAAATGAGCAGTTCTTC. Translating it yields CASSLGLAGGSGNEQFF.